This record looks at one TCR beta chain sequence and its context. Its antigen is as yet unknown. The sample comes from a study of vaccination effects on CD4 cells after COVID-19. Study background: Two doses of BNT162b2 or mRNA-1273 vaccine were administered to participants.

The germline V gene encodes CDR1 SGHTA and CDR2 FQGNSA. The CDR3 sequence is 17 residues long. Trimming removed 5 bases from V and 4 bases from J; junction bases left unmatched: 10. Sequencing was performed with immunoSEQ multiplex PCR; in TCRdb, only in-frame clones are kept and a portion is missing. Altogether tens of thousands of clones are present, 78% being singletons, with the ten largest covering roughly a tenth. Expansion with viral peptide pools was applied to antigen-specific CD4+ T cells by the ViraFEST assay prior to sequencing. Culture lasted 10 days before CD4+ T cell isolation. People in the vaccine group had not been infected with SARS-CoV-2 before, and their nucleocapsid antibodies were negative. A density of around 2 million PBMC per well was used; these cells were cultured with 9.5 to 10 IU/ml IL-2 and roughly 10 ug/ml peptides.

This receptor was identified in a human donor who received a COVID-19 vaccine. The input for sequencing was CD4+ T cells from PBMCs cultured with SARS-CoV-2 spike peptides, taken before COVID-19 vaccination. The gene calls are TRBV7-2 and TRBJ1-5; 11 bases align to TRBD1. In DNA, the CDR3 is TGTGCCAGCAGCAGGGACAGGGGGGCATTAGGTAATCAGCCCCAGCATTTT. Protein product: CASSRDRGALGNQPQHF.